These 15 T cell receptor beta chains were sequenced from one sample in a study of cytomegalovirus exposure and HLA in healthy donors. A multiplex PCR was run with 60 Vbeta primers and 13 Jbeta primers. Libraries were prepared by immunoSEQ multiplex PCR; TCRdb keeps only in-frame clonotypes and omits some of them. The sample includes under 150,000 clones, approximately 70% of them seen just once. The sequencing sample was made of PBMCs. The receptors derive from a human donor in good health.

The genes are TRBV28 and TRBJ2-7; weak D call: TRBD1 (5 bases). Between the trimmed V and J ends, which lost 1 base and 4 bases, there was a span of 11 bases. Germline assignment: CDR1 MDHEN and CDR2 SYDVKM. This CDR3 is 14 amino acids long. The CDR3 region is CASSLSDRGYEQYF. CDR3 coding DNA: TGTGCCAGCAGTTTATCCGACAGAGGATACGAGCAGTACTTC.

V usage is TRBV11-3 and J usage is TRBJ1-1; the D gene is possibly TRBD1 (6 bases). Germline V gene sequence: CDR1 SGHNT, CDR2 YENEEA. Trimming shortened V by 6 bases and J by 8 bases, and 25 bases separated the two germline ends. This CDR3 contains 16 residues. CDR3 region: CASSFIGLQGRAEAFF. The CDR3 region has the DNA TGTGCCAGCAGTTTTATAGGGTTACAGGGAAGGGCCGAAGCTTTCTTT.

V usage is TRBV30 and J usage is TRBJ2-7; 8 bases are a match to TRBD1. Losses at the gene ends were 1 base for V and 4 bases for J; bases not matched to a gene: 0. The CDR3 loop spans 12 amino acids. Germline CDR1 and CDR2: GTSNPN and SVGIG (reference sequence). The CDR3 DNA follows: TGTGCCTGGAGTGACAGGGGGTACGAGCAGTACTTC. Protein product: CAWSDRGYEQYF.

The rearrangement links TRBV4-1 to TRBJ1-1; tentatively, D is TRBD1 (6 bases). Germline V gives CDR1 MGHRA, CDR2 YSYEKL. V lost 2 bases, J lost 2 bases, and 9 bases lay in between. This CDR3 contains 14 residues. Here the CDR3 reads CASSQSGVNTEAFF. CDR3 DNA sequence: TGCGCCAGCAGCCAATCAGGGGTCAACACTGAAGCTTTCTTT.

This clone occurred a few times. The genes are TRBV6-6 and TRBJ1-2, with D possibly matching TRBD1 (6 bases). This CDR3 is built from 14 residues. From germline, CDR1 is MNHNY and CDR2 SVGAGI (reference sequence). V lost 8 bases, J lost 1 base, and 14 bases lay in between. The CDR3 DNA reads TGTGCCAGCGGACGGGACACCCTTAACTATGGCTACACCTTC. This gives the protein CASGRDTLNYGYTF.

This chain links TRBV19 with TRBJ2-7; D remains unclear. Germline V gene lookup returns CDR1 LNHDA and CDR2 SQIVND (reference sequence). Trimming shortened V by 3 bases and J by 0 bases, and 6 bases separated the two germline ends. The CDR3 is made up of 13 amino acids. CDR3 in amino acids: CASSIEISYEQYF. The CDR3 coding sequence is TGTGCCAGTAGTATTGAGATCTCCTACGAGCAGTACTTC. The whole variable domain, filled in from reference TRBV19 and TRBJ2-7, reads DGGITQSPKYLFRKEGQNVTLSCEQNLNHDAMYWYRQDPGQGLRLIYYSQIVNDFQKGDIAEGYSVSREKKESFPLTVTSAQKNPTAFYLCASSIEISYEQYFGPGTRLTVT.

CDR3 protein: CASSQGQTYNEQFF. CDR3 sequence (DNA): TGTGCCAGCAGTCAGGGACAGACGTACAATGAGCAGTTCTTC. The chain combines TRBV6-1 with TRBJ2-1, with 7 bases matching TRBD1. This CDR3 contains 14 residues. Trimming at V came to 5 bases and at J to 4 bases, leaving 5 bases not matched to a gene. Germline lookup yields CDR1 MNHNS and CDR2 SASEGT.

This clone was recorded only once. The chain joins TRBV6-4 to TRBJ2-3; 8 bases are shared with TRBD2. The CDR3 runs to 13 residues. With V trimmed by 8 bases and J by 5 bases, 6 bases remained unmatched. CDR1 and CDR2 from the germline V gene are MRHNA and SNTAGT. Here the CDR3 reads CASGRGAEDTQYF. DNA for the CDR3: TGTGCCAGCGGGCGGGGGGCAGAAGATACGCAGTATTTT.

The V and J genes are TRBV9 and TRBJ2-5, with D tentatively TRBD2 (7 bases). The J call could be wrong; TRBJ2-7 is a better fit for the DNA end. Looked up from germline, CDR1 is SGDLS and CDR2 is YYNGEE. This CDR3 comprises 15 residues. This CDR3 is CASSPGGPRAYEQYF. CDR3 nucleotide sequence: TGTGCCAGCAGCCCCGGGGGGCCCCGGGCCTACGAGCAGTACTTC.

This clone came up a few times. This sequence joins TRBV10-2 and TRBJ2-3; weak D call: TRBD2 (6 bases). This CDR3 comprises 14 residues. Germline CDR1 reads WSHSY; CDR2 reads SAAADI. V lost 7 bases and J lost 1, with 12 bases in between. CDR3 nucleotide sequence: TGCGCCAGCATGGTAGTAGCGGGCACAGATACGCAGTATTTT. Protein: CASMVVAGTDTQYF.

This clone turned up a few times. CDR3 amino acids: CASSLEYTSYTF. The CDR3 DNA sequence: TGTGCCAGCAGCTTGGAATACACGAGCTACACCTTC. The chain uses TRBV5-6 and TRBJ1-2; no clear D. Deletions cut 0 bases from V and 9 bases from J, with 9 bases between. The CDR3 consists of 12 residues. Germline V gives CDR1 SGHDT, CDR2 YYEEEE.

This clone has more than one count but fewer than ten. The V and J genes are TRBV2 and TRBJ1-4; TRBD1 agrees at 8 bases. The V gene end was trimmed by 5 bases and the J gene end by 6 bases; junction bases not matched to a gene: 5. Germline assignment: CDR1 SNHLY and CDR2 FYNNEI. The CDR3 consists of 14 residues. CDR3: CASSWTGRHEKLFF. The CDR3 nucleotides read TGTGCCAGCAGTTGGACAGGGAGGCATGAAAAACTGTTTTTT. Complete variable domain (other parts from reference TRBV2 and TRBJ1-4): EPEVTQTPSHQVTQMGQEVILRCVPISNHLYFYWYRQILGQKVEFLVSFYNNEISEKSEIFDDQFSVERPDGSNFTLKIRSTKLEDSAMYFCASSWTGRHEKLFFGSGTQLSVL.

The chain carries TRBV7-8 and TRBJ2-5, with TRBD2 identical over 8 bases. The last part of the DNA fits TRBJ2-7 better; the J call may be wrong. From germline, CDR1 is SGHVS and CDR2 FQNEAQ. The CDR3 length is 15 residues. CDR3 DNA: TGTGCCAGCAGACAAACTAGCGGACTATCCTACGAGCAGTACTTC. As protein: CASRQTSGLSYEQYF.

The V and J genes are TRBV30 and TRBJ1-3, with a possible D match to TRBD1 (6 bases). V lost 3 bases, J lost 0 bases, and 12 bases lay in between. CDR1 and CDR2 (germline): GTSNPN, SVGIG (reference sequence). CDR3 length equals 15 residues. CDR3 nucleotide sequence: TGTGCCTGGAGCCGGGGGGCCGGCTCTGGAAACACCATATATTTT. It codes for CAWSRGAGSGNTIYF.

The gene calls are TRBV6-1 and TRBJ2-7, with 9 bases lining up with TRBD1. Germline V gene data show CDR1 as MNHNS and CDR2 as SASEGT. V shed 8 bases and J 4 bases; nucleotides not matched to a gene: 6. This CDR3 contains 13 residues. This CDR3 is CASSGTGPYEQYF. CDR3 bases: TGTGCCAGCTCCGGGACAGGGCCATACGAGCAGTACTTC.